The 12 T cell receptor beta chains below come from one sample, sequenced in a study of blood T cell dynamics during melanoma immunotherapy. Described time point: pre-treatment baseline. Repertoires were generated with immunoSEQ multiplex PCR, while TCRdb's copy carries only in-frame clones and drops some. The sample gives around 15,000 clones, under 90% of which show up once; about 4.6% is in the top ten. The sample in question was blood, obtained from a patient treated with checkpoint blockade. These receptors all come from a human donor with melanoma.

The chain carries TRBV29-1 and TRBJ1-6, with TRBD1 matching over 7 bases. Germline CDR1 reads SQVTM; CDR2 reads ANQGSEA. V lost 6 bases and J lost 7; bases outside the gene matches: 9. CDR3 size: 14 residues. The CDR3 coding sequence is TGCAGCGTCCGACAGGGCATGGGGAATTCACCCCTCCACTTT. Encoded protein: CSVRQGMGNSPLHF.

The chain uses TRBV10-2 and TRBJ1-2, with TRBD1 identical over 7 bases. Germline trimming cut 2 bases from V and 0 bases from J; bases unmatched to any gene: 6. The CDR3 runs 16 residues. Germline CDR1 and CDR2: WSHSY and SAAADI. The chain's CDR3 is CASSEAGQRANYGYTF. The CDR3 nucleotides are TGCGCCAGCAGTGAGGCGGGACAGCGGGCTAACTATGGCTACACCTTC.

This chain uses TRBV11-3 with TRBJ1-1; D is unresolved. CDR3 length equals 12 residues. V lost 7 bases to trimming and J lost 3 bases, with 9 bases between them. From germline, CDR1 is SGHNT and CDR2 YENEEA. The CDR3 nucleotides are TGTGCCAGCAATCGACGGGACACTGAAGCTTTCTTT. Translated, it gives CASNRRDTEAFF.

The V call is TRBV9, the J call TRBJ2-1; 8 positions agree with TRBD2. The germline V gene has CDR1 SGDLS and CDR2 YYNGEE. This CDR3 spans 16 amino acids. Trimming removed 2 bases from V and 4 bases from J; junction bases left unmatched: 8. CDR3 nucleotide sequence: TGTGCCAGCAGCGTTAGCGGGGAAGTTCTATACAATGAGCAGTTCTTC. Translating it yields CASSVSGEVLYNEQFF. The whole variable domain, filled in from reference TRBV9 and TRBJ2-1, reads DSGVTQTPKHLITATGQRVTLRCSPRSGDLSVYWYQQSLDQGLQFLIQYYNGEERAKGNILERFSAQQFPDLHSELNLSSLELGDSALYFCASSVSGEVLYNEQFFGPGTRLTVL.

The J gene is TRBJ2-6, the V gene TRBV11-2; TRBD1 is a possible D gene (5 bases). The germline V gene encodes CDR1 SGHAT and CDR2 FQNNGV. Trimming removed 5 bases from V and 2 bases from J, with 13 bases in between. The CDR3 totals 16 residues. CDR3 residues: CASSPLPGTGANVLTF. Here the CDR3 DNA reads TGTGCCAGCAGCCCCCTCCCAGGGACTGGGGCCAACGTCCTGACTTTC.

The chain combines TRBV5-1 with TRBJ2-4; D not certain. Trimming shortened V by 2 bases and J by 0 bases, and 12 bases separated the two germline ends. The CDR3 contains 16 residues. The V gene's germline CDR1 is SGHRS and CDR2 YFSETQ. The CDR3, as DNA: TGCGCCAGCAGCTTCGGCCAGGCCTTAGCCAAAAACATTCAGTACTTC. Residues: CASSFGQALAKNIQYF.

V and J are TRBV6-4 and TRBJ2-6; D unresolved. The CDR3 spans 13 residues. V was clipped by 0 bases and J by 3 bases, with 0 bases between them. CDR1 is MRHNA and CDR2 is SNTAGT in the germline V gene. The CDR3 reads CASSDSGANVLTF. CDR3 bases: TGTGCCAGCAGTGACTCTGGGGCCAACGTCCTGACTTTC.

This rearrangement joins TRBV10-2 to TRBJ1-2; perhaps TRBD1 as D (6 bases). Germline V lookup: CDR1 WSHSY, CDR2 SAAADI. V was trimmed by 6 bases and J by 4 bases, leaving 12 bases between them. The CDR3 spans 13 residues. CDR3 sequence: CASSQGYAYGYTF. CDR3 coding DNA: TGCGCCAGCAGCCAGGGGTATGCCTATGGCTACACCTTC.

This CDR3 is CASSAPGTGETQYF. The CDR3 coding sequence is TGTGCCAGCAGTGCCCCAGGGACTGGCGAGACCCAGTACTTC. The chain recombines TRBV28 with TRBJ2-5, with D possibly being TRBD2 (6 bases). V was shortened by 5 bases and J by 5 bases, with 15 bases between the two germline ends. In germline, CDR1 is MDHEN, CDR2 SYDVKM. CDR3 length equals 14 residues.

CDR3 sequence: CAKENTIYF. CDR3 DNA: TGTGCCAAGGAAAACACCATATATTTT. This chain links TRBV6-5 with TRBJ1-3; D is unresolved. The germline CDR1 and CDR2 sequences are MNHEY and SVGAGI. The CDR3 contains 9 residues. The V end lost 10 bases, the J end lost 6 bases, and 4 bases lay between the germline ends.

The chain combines TRBV9 with TRBJ2-7; 7 bases line up with TRBD2. The ends lost 2 bases at V and 4 bases at J; junction bases unmatched: 3. This CDR3 has 13 residues. CDR1 is SGDLS and CDR2 is YYNGEE in the germline V gene. Here the CDR3 DNA reads TGTGCCAGCAGCGTCTCTAGCGGTTACGAGCAGTACTTC. Amino acid sequence: CASSVSSGYEQYF.

This chain links TRBV28 with TRBJ1-3; 10 bases agree with TRBD1. Germline V gene lookup returns CDR1 MDHEN and CDR2 SYDVKM. Losses at the gene ends were 3 bases for V and 0 bases for J; bases not matched to a gene: 2. The CDR3 consists of 16 residues. CDR3: CASSFRTGGSGNTIYF. The DNA of the CDR3 is TGTGCCAGCAGTTTTCGGACAGGGGGCTCTGGAAACACCATATATTTT. The full variable domain, in which reference TRBV28 and TRBJ1-3 provide the parts outside the CDR3, is DVKVTQSSRYLVKRTGEKVFLECVQDMDHENMFWYRQDPGLGLRLIYFSYDVKMKEKGDIPEGYSVSREKKERFSLILESASTNQTSMYLCASSFRTGGSGNTIYFGEGSWLTVV.